These 4 T cell receptor beta chains came from one sample sequenced in a study of PD-1 blockade in classical Hodgkin lymphoma. The data were produced by immunoSEQ multiplex PCR, yet TCRdb's version contains in-frame clones alone and is incomplete. The table records tens of thousands of clones, about three quarters of them present only once. Noted time point: cycle 4 day 1 (C4D1), after 6 weeks of nivolumab. Each patient relapsed following autologous stem cell transplantation, and prior brentuximab vedotin exposure differed. The input for sequencing was peripheral blood mononuclear cells (PBMCs), taken before the fourth cycle of nivolumab. Receptors originate from a human donor with classical Hodgkin lymphoma.

The chain joins TRBV5-1 to TRBJ1-2; D unclear. CDR3 length: 14 residues. Germline V gene sequence: CDR1 SGHRS, CDR2 YFSETQ. The ends were cut back, 0 bases at V and 4 bases at J, with 10 bases in the middle. CDR3 DNA: TGCGCCAGCAGCTTGGATCCGACGTCCTATGGCTACACCTTC. Protein sequence: CASSLDPTSYGYTF.

The chain employs TRBV18 and TRBJ2-7; tentative D call: TRBD2 (5 bases). The CDR3 extends over 14 amino acids. Trimming stripped 4 bases from V and 3 bases from J, with 13 bases between. Germline values: CDR1 KGHSH, CDR2 LQKENI. CDR3 sequence (DNA): TGTGCCAGCTCACAAGACACGGGGTTCTACGAGCAGTACTTC. It codes for CASSQDTGFYEQYF.

This chain joins TRBV5-1 and TRBJ2-5; no firm D call. The germline V gene has CDR1 SGHRS and CDR2 YFSETQ. The V and J ends lost 5 bases and 4 bases respectively, with 12 bases between them. The CDR3 length is 13 residues. Written as DNA, the CDR3 is TGCGCCAGCAGTGGCGGCGGTCTAGAGACCCAGTACTTC. Its protein product is CASSGGGLETQYF. The variable domain in full, with the rest retrieved from reference TRBV5-1 and TRBJ2-5, is KAGVTQTPRYLIKTRGQQVTLSCSPISGHRSVSWYQQTPGQGLQFLFEYFSETQRNKGNFPGRFSGRQFSNSRSEMNVSTLELGDSALYLCASSGGGLETQYFGPGTRLLVL.

The genes are TRBV6-6 and TRBJ1-6; D unclear. The germline CDR1 and CDR2 sequences are MNHNY and SVGAGI (reference sequence). The V gene lost 0 bases and the J gene lost 8 bases, with 14 bases spanning the gap. CDR3 length: 16 residues. CDR3 residues: CASSYSIGTGDSPLHF. In DNA form, the CDR3 reads TGTGCCAGCAGTTACTCGATCGGAACCGGGGATTCACCCCTCCACTTT.